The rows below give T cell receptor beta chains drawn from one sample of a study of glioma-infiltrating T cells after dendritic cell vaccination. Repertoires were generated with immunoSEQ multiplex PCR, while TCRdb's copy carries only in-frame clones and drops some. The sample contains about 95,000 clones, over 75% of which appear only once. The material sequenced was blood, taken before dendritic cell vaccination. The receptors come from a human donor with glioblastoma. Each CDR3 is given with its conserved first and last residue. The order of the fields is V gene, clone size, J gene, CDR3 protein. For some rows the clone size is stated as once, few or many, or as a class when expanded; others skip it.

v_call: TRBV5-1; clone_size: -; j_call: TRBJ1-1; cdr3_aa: CASSLTWDRSTEAFF
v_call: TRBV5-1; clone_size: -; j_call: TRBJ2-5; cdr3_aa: CASSLGISGGQETQYF
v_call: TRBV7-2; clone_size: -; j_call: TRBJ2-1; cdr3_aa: CATRITGTAYNEQFF
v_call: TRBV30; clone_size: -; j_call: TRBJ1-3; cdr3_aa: CAWTPMGGSGNTIYF
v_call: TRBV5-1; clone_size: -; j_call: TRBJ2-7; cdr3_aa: CASSLISSYEQYF
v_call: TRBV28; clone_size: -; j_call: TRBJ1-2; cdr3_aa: CASSYREPGLGGYTF
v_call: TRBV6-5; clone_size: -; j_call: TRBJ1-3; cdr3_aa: CASSYAGTPGNTIYF
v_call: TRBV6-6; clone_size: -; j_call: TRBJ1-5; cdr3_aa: CASTLSELQPQHF
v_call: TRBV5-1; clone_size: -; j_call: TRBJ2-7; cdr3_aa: CASSLRGADYEQYF
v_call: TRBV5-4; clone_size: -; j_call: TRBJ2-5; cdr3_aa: CASSLETGRQETQYF
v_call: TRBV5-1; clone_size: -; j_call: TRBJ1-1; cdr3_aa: CASSWSGGVNTEAFF
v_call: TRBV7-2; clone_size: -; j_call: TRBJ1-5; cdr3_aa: CASREQGMEPQHF
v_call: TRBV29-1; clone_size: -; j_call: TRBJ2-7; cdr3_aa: CSAYRESYEQYF
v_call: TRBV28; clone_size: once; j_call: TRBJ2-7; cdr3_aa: CASGATPEQYF
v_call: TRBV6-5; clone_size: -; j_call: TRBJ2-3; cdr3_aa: CAGGKDSTDTQYF
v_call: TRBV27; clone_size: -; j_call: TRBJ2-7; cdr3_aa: CASSLIGGRASYEQYF
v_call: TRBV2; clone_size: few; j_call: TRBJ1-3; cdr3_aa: CASSSGTGNTIYF
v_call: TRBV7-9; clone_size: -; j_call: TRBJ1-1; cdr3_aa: CASSLRQGAAIEAFF
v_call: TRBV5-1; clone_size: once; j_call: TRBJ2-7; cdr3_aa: CASSSGSTSYEQYF
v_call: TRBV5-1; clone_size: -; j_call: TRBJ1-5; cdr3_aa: CASSLAGTRYQPQHF
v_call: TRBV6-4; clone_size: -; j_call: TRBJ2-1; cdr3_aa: CASSESLGEGEEQFF
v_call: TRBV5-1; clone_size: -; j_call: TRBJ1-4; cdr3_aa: CASSNFGQGGEKLFF
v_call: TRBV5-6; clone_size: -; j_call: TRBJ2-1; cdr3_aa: CASSLKGVSGGTYNEQFF
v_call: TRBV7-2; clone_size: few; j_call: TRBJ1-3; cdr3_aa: CASSPVGSLGNTIYF
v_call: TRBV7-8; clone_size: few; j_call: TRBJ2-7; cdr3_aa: CASSLDRDSDSYEQYF
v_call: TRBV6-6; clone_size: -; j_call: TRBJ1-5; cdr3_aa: CASSPFFRDSNQPQHF
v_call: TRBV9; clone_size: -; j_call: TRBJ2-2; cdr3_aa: CASSDSGGNTGELFF
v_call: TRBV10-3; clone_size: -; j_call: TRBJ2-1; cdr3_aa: CAITLEREFNEQFF
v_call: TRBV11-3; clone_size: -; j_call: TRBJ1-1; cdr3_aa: CASSLAGYTEAFF
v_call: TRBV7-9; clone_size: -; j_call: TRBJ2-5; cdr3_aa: CASSLVQLKETQYF
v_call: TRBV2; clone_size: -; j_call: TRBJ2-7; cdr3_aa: CASSLDRVGATYEQYF
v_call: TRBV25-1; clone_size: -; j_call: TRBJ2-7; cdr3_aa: CASSDLGGETPYEQYF
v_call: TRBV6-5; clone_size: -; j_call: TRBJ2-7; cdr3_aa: CASSYPDSTYEQYF
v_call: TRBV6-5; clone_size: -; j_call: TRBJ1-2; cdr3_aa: CASNPTGSYGYTF
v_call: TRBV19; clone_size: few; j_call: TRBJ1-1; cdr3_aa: CASRRGQGNTEAFF
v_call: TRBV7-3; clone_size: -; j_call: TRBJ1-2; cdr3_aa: CASSLTGQDGYTF
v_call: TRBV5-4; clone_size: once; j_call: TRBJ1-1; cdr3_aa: CASSLSHTEAFF
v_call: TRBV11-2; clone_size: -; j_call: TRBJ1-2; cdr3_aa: CASSPRGGNYGYTF
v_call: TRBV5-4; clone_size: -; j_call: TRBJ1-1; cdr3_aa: CASSLQGRGTEAFF
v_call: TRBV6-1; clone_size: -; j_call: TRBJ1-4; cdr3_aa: CASSERGLLLNKEKLFF
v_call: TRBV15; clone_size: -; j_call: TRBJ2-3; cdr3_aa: CATSRDSRLLAGGTDTQYF
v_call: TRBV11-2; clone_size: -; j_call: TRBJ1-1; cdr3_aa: CASSRGLLLENTEAFF
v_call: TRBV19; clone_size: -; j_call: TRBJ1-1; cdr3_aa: CASLSRQGNVNTEAFF
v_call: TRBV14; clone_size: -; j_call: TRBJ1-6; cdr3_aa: CASGNLRNSPLHF
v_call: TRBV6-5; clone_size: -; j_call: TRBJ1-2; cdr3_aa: CASSYSRTGGYGYTF
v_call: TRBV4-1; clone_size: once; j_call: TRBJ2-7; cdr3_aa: CASSQVGTGTYEQYF
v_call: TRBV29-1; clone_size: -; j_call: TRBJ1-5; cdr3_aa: CSVRTGGNQPQHF
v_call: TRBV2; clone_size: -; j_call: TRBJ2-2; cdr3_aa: CASSRQGGDTGELFF
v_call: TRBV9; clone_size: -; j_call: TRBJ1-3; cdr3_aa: CASSARDYSGNTIYF
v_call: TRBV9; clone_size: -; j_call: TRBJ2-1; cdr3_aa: CASSGTSGRASEQFF
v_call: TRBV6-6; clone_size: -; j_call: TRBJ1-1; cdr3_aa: CASSRRREGTEAFF